This passage covers 17 T cell receptor beta chains from one sample sequenced in a study of molecular identifiers for immune sequencing clone quantification. Each CDR3 protein is one row after TCRdb ran MiXCR on the PCR reads. Found here are a few hundred thousand distinct CDR3 sequences, roughly a fifth of them singletons; the top ten hold around 0.86%. The sequenced sample was naive CD8+ T cells from blood, with Jurkat cell RNA spiked in. Subset in this sample: FACS-sorted CD8+CD4-CCR7+CD45RA+ naive T cells. These receptors were taken from a human donor in good health. Some libraries in this study had Jurkat cell RNA spiked in.

J is TRBJ2-5 and V is TRBV12-5, with 7 positions matching TRBD1. Germline V gene data show CDR1 as LGHNT and CDR2 as FRNRAP. The V gene end was trimmed by 6 bases and the J gene end by 4 bases; junction bases not matched to a gene: 11. This CDR3 is built from 15 residues. The CDR3 bases are TGTGCTAGTGGAGAGACAGGGTCTTGGGGAGAGACCCAGTACTTC. This codes for CASGETGSWGETQYF. The variable domain in full, with the rest retrieved from reference TRBV12-5 and TRBJ2-5, is DARVTQTPRHKVTEMGQEVTMRCQPILGHNTVFWYRQTMMQGLELLAYFRNRAPLDDSGMPKDRFSAEMPDATLATLKIQPSEPRDSAVYFCASGETGSWGETQYFGPGTRLLVL.

This clonotype was found a few times. The rearrangement joins TRBV5-6 to TRBJ2-1; D remains unclear. The CDR3 is made up of 15 amino acids. Deletions cut 4 bases from V and 6 bases from J, with 17 bases between. Germline V gene lookup returns CDR1 SGHDT and CDR2 YYEEEE. The CDR3 nucleotides are TGTGCCAGCAGCCCCGGGTCCCTTCCCCCCAATGAGCAGTTCTTC. Protein product: CASSPGSLPPNEQFF.

The chain has TRBV7-6 and TRBJ1-2, with TRBD1 matching over 7 bases. This CDR3 contains 13 residues. V gave up 5 bases and J gave up 8 bases; unmatched junction bases: 8. Germline assignment: CDR1 SGHVS and CDR2 FNYEAQ. The CDR3 spells CASSPRPGGGYTF. The CDR3 DNA is TGTGCCAGCAGCCCCCGTCCAGGGGGAGGCTACACCTTC.

This clonotype has ten or more counts. The chain employs TRBV25-1 and TRBJ2-2, with no clear D. Germline CDR1 MGHDK, CDR2 SYGVNS. The CDR3 extends over 13 amino acids. Trimming removed 2 bases at V and 6 bases at J, with 7 bases between. The CDR3 protein is CASSEIVSGELFF. CDR3 bases: TGTGCCAGCAGTGAAATAGTTTCCGGGGAGCTGTTTTTT.

This clonotype has a handful of counts. This chain uses TRBV29-1 with TRBJ1-1; D is unresolved. Trimming shortened V by 3 bases and J by 2 bases, and 7 bases separated the two germline ends. Germline V gene data show CDR1 as SQVTM and CDR2 as ANQGSEA. CDR3 length: 12 residues. The CDR3 DNA is TGCAGCGTTGAGGTCGAAAACACTGAAGCTTTCTTT. Its protein product is CSVEVENTEAFF.

The chain couples TRBV5-1 to TRBJ2-5; TRBD2 agrees at 7 bases. Germline CDR1 and CDR2: SGHRS and YFSETQ. The CDR3 has 14 residues. V lost 0 bases to trimming and J lost 4 bases; unmatched junction nucleotides: 3. Here the CDR3 DNA reads TGCGCCAGCAGCTTGGCTACTAGCGTAGAGACCCAGTACTTC. This encodes CASSLATSVETQYF.

The sample holds one count of this clonotype. CDR3 DNA: TGTGCCAGCGCCCCCGGCCAGAGTGGGACCCAGTACTTC. Its translation: CASAPGQSGTQYF. This chain uses TRBV9 with TRBJ2-7; D gene unclear. The J call is uncertain, as TRBJ2-5 better fits the DNA end. CDR1 is SGDLS, CDR2 YYNGEE, per germline. CDR3 length equals 13 residues.

This clonotype was seen ten or more times. The J gene is TRBJ2-3, the V gene TRBV27; D is unclear. Germline V CDR1 and CDR2: MNHEY, SMNVEV (reference sequence). V lost 6 bases, J lost 0 bases, and 13 bases lay in between. This CDR3 spans 15 amino acids. CDR3 nucleotide sequence: TGTGCCAGCAGGTCTCTTCTCTCTAGCACAGATACGCAGTATTTT. Translating gives CASRSLLSSTDTQYF.

This clonotype was detected a few times. The chain carries TRBV6-1 and TRBJ1-2, with a tentative D call TRBD1 (6 bases). The V gene's germline CDR1 is MNHNS and CDR2 SASEGT. The CDR3 consists of 13 residues. V was pared by 9 bases and J by 3 bases, with 14 bases between. The CDR3 sequence: CASKRQVDYGYTF. In DNA form, the CDR3 reads TGTGCCAGTAAAAGACAGGTCGACTATGGCTACACCTTC.

This clonotype was seen a handful of times. The chain links TRBV13 to TRBJ2-2; TRBD1 agrees at 10 bases. Trimming removed 5 bases from V and 5 bases from J; junction bases left unmatched: 8. Germline-derived CDR1 and CDR2 are PRHDT and FYEKMQ (reference sequence). CDR3 length: 16 amino acids. The CDR3 DNA reads TGTGCCAGCAGCCCACGGGACAGGGGTGTGACCGGGGAGCTGTTTTTT. This gives the protein CASSPRDRGVTGELFF.

This clonotype showed up just a few times. CDR3 residues: CASSSGSGRAYEQYF. DNA of the CDR3: TGTGCCAGCAGTTCGGGTAGCGGGAGGGCCTACGAGCAGTACTTC. The chain links TRBV28 to TRBJ2-7; 11 bases align to TRBD2. V lost 4 bases, J lost 2 bases, and 4 bases stayed unmatched. This CDR3 has 15 residues. From germline, CDR1 is MDHEN and CDR2 SYDVKM.

There are a few counts of this clonotype. The chain couples TRBV6-5 to TRBJ1-2; D perhaps matches TRBD1 (6 bases). Trimming shortened V by 5 bases and J by 4 bases, and 11 bases separated the two germline ends. The length of the CDR3 is 13 residues. Germline V CDR1 and CDR2: MNHEY, SVGAGI. CDR3 in amino acids: CASSPQGSYGYTF. The DNA for the CDR3 is TGTGCCAGCAGTCCACAGGGTTCCTATGGCTACACCTTC.

This clonotype was recorded at least ten times. J is TRBJ2-3 and V is TRBV7-9; TRBD1 aligns across 12 bases. The V gene's germline CDR1 is SEHNR and CDR2 FQNEAQ (reference sequence). The junction had 8 bases not matched to a gene; V was cut back by 5 bases and J by 5 bases. This CDR3 region has 16 residues. The CDR3 loop reads CASSGWGQGAQDTQYF. In DNA, the CDR3 is TGTGCCAGCAGCGGCTGGGGACAGGGGGCGCAAGATACGCAGTATTTT.

In the case of this clonotype: Its ends do not fully match the called genes, so a read error is possible. The chain recombines TRBV11-2 with TRBJ1-6; 8 bases map to TRBD1. The length of the CDR3 is 16 residues. Germline V CDR1 and CDR2: SGHAT, FQNNGV. The CDR3 DNA reads TGTGCCAGCAGCTTAGACGGACAGGGTGTTTATTCACCCTTCCACTTT. Its translation: CASSLDGQGVYSPFHF.

Remarks on this clonotype: A much larger clone lies one base from this, so it may be a read error. The chain couples TRBV5-6 to TRBJ2-3; D possibly corresponds to TRBD1 (6 bases). The germline CDR1 and CDR2 sequences are SGHDT and YYEEEE. Trimming pared 3 bases from V and 1 base from J, leaving 12 bases between. The CDR3 loop spans 15 amino acids. The CDR3 bases are TGTGCCAGCAGCTGGGGACACTATGGCACAGATACGCAGTATTTT. Its translation: CASSWGHYGTDTQYF.

In its sample, this clonotype was seen many times. V and J are TRBV6-1 and TRBJ2-7; 8 nucleotides match TRBD1. The J segment lost 2 bases and the V segment lost 3 bases, leaving 6 bases of the junction unmatched. The CDR3 runs 15 residues. CDR1 MNHNS and CDR2 SASEGT come from the germline V gene. CDR3 residues: CASSDKQQGAYEQYF. CDR3 DNA: TGTGCCAGCAGTGATAAACAACAGGGGGCCTACGAGCAGTACTTC.

This clonotype showed up many times. The rearrangement uses TRBV28 and TRBJ2-5; D call uncertain. Looked up from germline, CDR1 is MDHEN and CDR2 is SYDVKM. V dropped 3 bases and J dropped 1 base, with 9 bases sitting between them. This CDR3 has 14 amino acids. DNA of the CDR3: TGTGCCAGCAGTTTGGCTGCCCCCCAAGAGACCCAGTACTTC. Protein: CASSLAAPQETQYF.